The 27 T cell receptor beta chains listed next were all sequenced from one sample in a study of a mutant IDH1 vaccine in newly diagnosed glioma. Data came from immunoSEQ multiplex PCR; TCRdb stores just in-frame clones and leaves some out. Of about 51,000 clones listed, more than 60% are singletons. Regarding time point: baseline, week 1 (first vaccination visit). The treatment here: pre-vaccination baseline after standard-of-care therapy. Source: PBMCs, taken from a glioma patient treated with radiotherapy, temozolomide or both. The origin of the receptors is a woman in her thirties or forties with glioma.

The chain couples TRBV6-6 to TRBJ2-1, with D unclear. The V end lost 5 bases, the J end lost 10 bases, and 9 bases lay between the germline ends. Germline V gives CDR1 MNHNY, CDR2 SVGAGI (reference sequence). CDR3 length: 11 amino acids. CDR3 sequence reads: CASSALEEQFF. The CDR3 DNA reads TGTGCCAGCAGTGCACTTGAAGAGCAGTTCTTC.

CDR3 bases: TGTGCCAGCAGCGTAGCCTCGGGGGCACCACCTTATACGCAGTATTTT. This sequence encodes CASSVASGAPPYTQYF. V usage is TRBV5-6 and J usage is TRBJ2-3; either TRBD1 or TRBD2 may supply D (6 bases each). The CDR3 covers 16 residues. V dropped 4 bases and J dropped 7 bases, with 22 bases sitting between them. Germline V gives CDR1 SGHDT, CDR2 YYEEEE.

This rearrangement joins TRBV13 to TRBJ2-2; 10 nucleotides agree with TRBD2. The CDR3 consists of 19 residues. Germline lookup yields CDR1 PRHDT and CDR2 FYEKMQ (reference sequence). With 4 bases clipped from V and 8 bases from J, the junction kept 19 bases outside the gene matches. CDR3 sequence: CASSSNNLPGLAARGELFF. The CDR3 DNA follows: TGTGCCAGCAGCTCAAATAACCTACCAGGACTAGCGGCGAGGGGGGAGCTGTTTTTT.

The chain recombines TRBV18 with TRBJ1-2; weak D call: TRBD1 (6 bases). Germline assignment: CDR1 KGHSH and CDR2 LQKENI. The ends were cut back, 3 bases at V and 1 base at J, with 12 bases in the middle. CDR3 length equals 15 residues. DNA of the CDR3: TGTGCCAGCTCACCCGGGACAACCGTTAACTATGGCTACACCTTC. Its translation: CASSPGTTVNYGYTF.

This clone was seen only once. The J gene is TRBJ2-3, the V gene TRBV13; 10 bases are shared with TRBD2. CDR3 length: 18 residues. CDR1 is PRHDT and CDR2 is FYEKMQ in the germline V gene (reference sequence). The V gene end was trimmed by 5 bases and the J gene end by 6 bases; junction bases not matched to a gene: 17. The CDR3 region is CASSLLRGSGGAGDTQYF. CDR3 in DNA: TGTGCCAGCAGCCTACTCCGTGGCAGCGGGGGGGCCGGGGATACGCAGTATTTT.

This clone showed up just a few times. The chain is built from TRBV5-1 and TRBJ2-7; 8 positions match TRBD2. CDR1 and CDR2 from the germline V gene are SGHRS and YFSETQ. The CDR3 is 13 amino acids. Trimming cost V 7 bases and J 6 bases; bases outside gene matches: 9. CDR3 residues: CASSIGGGFEQYF. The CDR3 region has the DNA TGCGCCAGCTCCATCGGGGGGGGATTCGAGCAGTACTTC.

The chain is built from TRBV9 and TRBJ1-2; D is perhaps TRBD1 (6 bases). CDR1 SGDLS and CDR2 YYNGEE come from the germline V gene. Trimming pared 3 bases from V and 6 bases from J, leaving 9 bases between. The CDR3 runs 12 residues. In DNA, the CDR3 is TGTGCCAGCAGCGCAGGGGCGCATGGCTACACCTTC. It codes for CASSAGAHGYTF.

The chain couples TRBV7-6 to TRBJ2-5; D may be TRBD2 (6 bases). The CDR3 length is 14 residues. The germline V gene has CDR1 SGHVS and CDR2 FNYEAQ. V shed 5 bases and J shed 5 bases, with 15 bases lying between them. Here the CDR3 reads CASSPGTLGETQYF. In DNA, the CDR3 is TGTGCCAGCAGCCCCGGGACTCTGGGGGAGACCCAGTACTTC.

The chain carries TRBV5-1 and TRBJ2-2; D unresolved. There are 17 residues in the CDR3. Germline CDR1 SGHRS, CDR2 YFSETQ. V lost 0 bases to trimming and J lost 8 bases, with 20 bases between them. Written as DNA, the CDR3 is TGCGCCAGCAGCTTGGTCGGAGATCTGGACCTTGCGGGGGAGCTGTTTTTT. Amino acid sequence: CASSLVGDLDLAGELFF.

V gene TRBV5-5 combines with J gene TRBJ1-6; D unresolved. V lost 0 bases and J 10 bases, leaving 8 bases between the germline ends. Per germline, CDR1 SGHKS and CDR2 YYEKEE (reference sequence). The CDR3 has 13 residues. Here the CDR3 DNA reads TGTGCCAGCAGCTTGGGCCCGGACTCACCCCTCCACTTT. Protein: CASSLGPDSPLHF.

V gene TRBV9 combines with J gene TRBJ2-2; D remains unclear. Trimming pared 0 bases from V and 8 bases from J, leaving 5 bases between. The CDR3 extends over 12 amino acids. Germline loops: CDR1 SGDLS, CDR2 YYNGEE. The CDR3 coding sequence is TGTGCCAGCAGCGTAGCCGCGGGGGAGCTGTTTTTT. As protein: CASSVAAGELFF. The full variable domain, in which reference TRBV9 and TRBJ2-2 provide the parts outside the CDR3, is DSGVTQTPKHLITATGQRVTLRCSPRSGDLSVYWYQQSLDQGLQFLIQYYNGEERAKGNILERFSAQQFPDLHSELNLSSLELGDSALYFCASSVAAGELFFGEGSRLTVL.

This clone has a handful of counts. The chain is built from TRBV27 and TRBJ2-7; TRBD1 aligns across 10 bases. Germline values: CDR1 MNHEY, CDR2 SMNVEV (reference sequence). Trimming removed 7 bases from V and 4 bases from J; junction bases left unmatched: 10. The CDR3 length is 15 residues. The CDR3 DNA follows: TGTGCCAGCAAACTAGAGGGACAGGGGTTATACGAGCAGTACTTC. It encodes CASKLEGQGLYEQYF.

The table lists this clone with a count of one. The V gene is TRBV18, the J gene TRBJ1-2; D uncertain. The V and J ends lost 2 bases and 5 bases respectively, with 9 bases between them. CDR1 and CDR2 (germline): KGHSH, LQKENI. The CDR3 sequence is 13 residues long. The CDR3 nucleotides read TGTGCCAGCTCACCAAAAACAGAGTATGGCTACACCTTC. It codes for CASSPKTEYGYTF. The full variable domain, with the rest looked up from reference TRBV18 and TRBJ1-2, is NAGVMQNPRHLVRRRGQEARLRCSPMKGHSHVYWYRQLPEEGLKFMVYLQKENIIDESGMPKERFSAEFPKEGPSILRIQQVVRGDSAAYFCASSPKTEYGYTFGSGTRLTVV.

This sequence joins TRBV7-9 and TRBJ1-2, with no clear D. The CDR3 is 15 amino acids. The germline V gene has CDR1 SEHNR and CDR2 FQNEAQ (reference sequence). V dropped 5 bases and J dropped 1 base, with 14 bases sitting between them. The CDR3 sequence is CASSGRTGSNYGYTF. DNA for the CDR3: TGTGCCAGCAGCGGCAGGACCGGGAGTAACTATGGCTACACCTTC.

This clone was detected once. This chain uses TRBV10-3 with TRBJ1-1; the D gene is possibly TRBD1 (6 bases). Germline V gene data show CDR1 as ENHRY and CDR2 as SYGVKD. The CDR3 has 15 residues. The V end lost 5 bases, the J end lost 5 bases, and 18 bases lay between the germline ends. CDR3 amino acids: CAISRQVGGGTEAFF. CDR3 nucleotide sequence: TGTGCCATCAGTCGACAGGTCGGGGGCGGAACTGAAGCTTTCTTT.

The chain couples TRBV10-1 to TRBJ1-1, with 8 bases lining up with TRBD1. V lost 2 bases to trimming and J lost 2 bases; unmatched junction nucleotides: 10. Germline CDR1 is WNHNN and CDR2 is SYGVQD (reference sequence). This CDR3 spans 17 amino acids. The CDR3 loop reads CASSEGVGTGINTEAFF. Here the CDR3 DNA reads TGCGCCAGCAGTGAGGGAGTTGGGACAGGTATTAACACTGAAGCTTTCTTT.

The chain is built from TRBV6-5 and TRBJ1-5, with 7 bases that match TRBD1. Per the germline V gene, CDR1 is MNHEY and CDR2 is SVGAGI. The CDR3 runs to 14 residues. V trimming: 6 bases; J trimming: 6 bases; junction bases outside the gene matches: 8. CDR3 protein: CASRQTGPGQPQHF. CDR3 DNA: TGTGCCAGCAGGCAGACAGGGCCGGGTCAGCCCCAGCATTTT.

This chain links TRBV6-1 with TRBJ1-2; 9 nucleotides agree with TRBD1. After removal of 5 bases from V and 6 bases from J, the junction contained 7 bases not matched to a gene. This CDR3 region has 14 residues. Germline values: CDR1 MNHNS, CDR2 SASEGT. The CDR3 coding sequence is TGTGCCAGCAGTCTCAACAGGGGGCGGGATGGCTACACCTTC. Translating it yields CASSLNRGRDGYTF.

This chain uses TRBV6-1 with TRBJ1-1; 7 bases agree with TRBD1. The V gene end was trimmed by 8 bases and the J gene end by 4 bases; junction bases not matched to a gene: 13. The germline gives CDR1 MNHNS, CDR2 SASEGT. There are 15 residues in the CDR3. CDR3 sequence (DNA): TGTGCCAGCCACAGGACAGGCGGGTCGGGCACTGAAGCTTTCTTT. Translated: CASHRTGGSGTEAFF.

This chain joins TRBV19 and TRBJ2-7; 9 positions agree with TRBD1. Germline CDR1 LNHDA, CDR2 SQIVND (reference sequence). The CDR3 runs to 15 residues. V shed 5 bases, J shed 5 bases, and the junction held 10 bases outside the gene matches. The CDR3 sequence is CASSPSGQGFHEQYF. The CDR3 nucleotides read TGTGCCAGTAGTCCCTCGGGACAGGGTTTCCACGAGCAGTACTTC.

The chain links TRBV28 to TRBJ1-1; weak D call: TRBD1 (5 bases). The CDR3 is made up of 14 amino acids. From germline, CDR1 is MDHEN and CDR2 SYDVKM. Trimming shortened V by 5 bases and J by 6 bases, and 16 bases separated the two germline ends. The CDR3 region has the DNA TGTGCCAGCAGTCCCCGACAGTTTGGGGCTGAAGCTTTCTTT. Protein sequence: CASSPRQFGAEAFF.

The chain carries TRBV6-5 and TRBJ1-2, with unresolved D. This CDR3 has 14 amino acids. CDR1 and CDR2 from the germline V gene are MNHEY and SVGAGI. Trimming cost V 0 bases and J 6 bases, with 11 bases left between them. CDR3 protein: CASSYSGPSDGYTF. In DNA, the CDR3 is TGTGCCAGCAGTTACTCGGGCCCCTCAGATGGCTACACCTTC.

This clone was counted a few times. CDR3 amino acids: CASSPLGTDQPQHF. CDR3 DNA: TGCGCCAGCAGCCCACTGGGGACGGATCAGCCCCAGCATTTT. The rearrangement uses TRBV5-1 and TRBJ1-5; tentatively, D is TRBD1 (5 bases). The CDR3 totals 14 residues. Trimming took 4 bases from V and 5 from J, leaving 13 bases between them. Germline V gives CDR1 SGHRS, CDR2 YFSETQ.

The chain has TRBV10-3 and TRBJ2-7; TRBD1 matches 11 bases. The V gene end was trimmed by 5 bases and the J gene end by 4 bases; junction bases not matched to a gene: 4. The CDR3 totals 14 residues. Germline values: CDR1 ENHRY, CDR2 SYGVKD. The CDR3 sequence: CAISLGQGEYEQYF. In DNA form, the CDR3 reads TGTGCCATCAGTTTGGGACAGGGGGAGTACGAGCAGTACTTC.

As DNA, the CDR3 is TGTGCCCATGGGGGCGGGACAGATACGCAGTATTTT. Residues: CAHGGGTDTQYF. This chain connects TRBV6-6 to TRBJ2-3; tentative D call: TRBD1 (6 bases). CDR1 is MNHNY and CDR2 is SVGAGI in the germline V gene (reference sequence). V lost 11 bases to trimming and J lost 3 bases, with 12 bases between them. The CDR3 has 12 amino acids.

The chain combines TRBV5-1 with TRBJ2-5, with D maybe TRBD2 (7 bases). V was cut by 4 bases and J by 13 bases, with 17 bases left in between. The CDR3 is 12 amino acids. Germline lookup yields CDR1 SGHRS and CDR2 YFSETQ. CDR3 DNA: TGCGCCAGCAGCCTACCCGGCGGGGGCCGGTACTTC. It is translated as CASSLPGGGRYF.

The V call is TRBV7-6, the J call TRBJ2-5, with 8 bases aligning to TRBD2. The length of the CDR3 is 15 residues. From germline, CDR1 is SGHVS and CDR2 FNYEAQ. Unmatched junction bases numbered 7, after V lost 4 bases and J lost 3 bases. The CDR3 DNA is TGTGCCAGCAGCTCCGCGAGAGCGGGGGAAGAGACCCAGTACTTC. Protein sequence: CASSSARAGEETQYF.